This section outlines one T cell receptor beta chain sequence together with its context. Its antigen remains unidentified. This record comes from a study of cytomegalovirus exposure and HLA in healthy donors. Deletions cut 0 bases from V and 3 bases from J, with 12 bases between. Germline V gene lookup returns CDR1 MNHNS and CDR2 SASEGT. The CDR3 runs 15 residues. The PCR had 60 Vbeta and 13 Jbeta primers. The protocol was immunoSEQ multiplex PCR, while the TCRdb copy is restricted to in-frame clones and leaves out a portion. The repertoire consists of 95,000 to 150,000 clones, with less than 85% occurring once and the leading ten covering 4% to 5%. Whole-study findings and limits: Prior analysis indicated that the majority of TCR beta V segments exhibited productivity approximately 90% or approximately 30% of the time. Many donors carried some public TCRs, although rarity characterized most TCR sequences.

V usage is TRBV6-1 and J usage is TRBJ2-7, with TRBD2 as a possible D gene (7 bases). Material for sequencing was PBMCs. The sequence was collected from a woman aged 40 to 50 in good health and CMV-seronegative. CDR3 residues: CASSEAPGGHYEQYF. CDR3 sequence (DNA): TGTGCCAGCAGTGAAGCTCCCGGGGGGCACTACGAGCAGTACTTC.